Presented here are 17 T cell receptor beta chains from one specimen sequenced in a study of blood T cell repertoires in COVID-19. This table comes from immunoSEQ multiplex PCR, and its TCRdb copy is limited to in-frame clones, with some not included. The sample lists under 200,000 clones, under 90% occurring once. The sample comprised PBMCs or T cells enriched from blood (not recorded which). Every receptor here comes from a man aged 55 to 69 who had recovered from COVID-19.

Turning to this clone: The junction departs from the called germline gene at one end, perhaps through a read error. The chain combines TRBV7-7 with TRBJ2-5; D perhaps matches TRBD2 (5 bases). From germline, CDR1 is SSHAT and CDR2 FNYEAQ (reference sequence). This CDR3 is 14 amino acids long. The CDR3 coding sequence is TGTGCTAGCAGTTCCTCCGGACTCGAGGGGACCCAGTACTTC. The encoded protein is CASSSSGLEGTQYF.

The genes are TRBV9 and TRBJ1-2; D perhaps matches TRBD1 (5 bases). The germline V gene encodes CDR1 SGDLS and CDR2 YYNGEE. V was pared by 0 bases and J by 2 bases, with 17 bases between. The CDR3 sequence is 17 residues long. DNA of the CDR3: TGTGCCAGCAGCGTAGGGGCAGGGTTCCCCCTAAACTATGGCTACACCTTC. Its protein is CASSVGAGFPLNYGYTF. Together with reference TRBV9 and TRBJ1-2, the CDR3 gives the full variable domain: DSGVTQTPKHLITATGQRVTLRCSPRSGDLSVYWYQQSLDQGLQFLIQYYNGEERAKGNILERFSAQQFPDLHSELNLSSLELGDSALYFCASSVGAGFPLNYGYTFGSGTRLTVV.

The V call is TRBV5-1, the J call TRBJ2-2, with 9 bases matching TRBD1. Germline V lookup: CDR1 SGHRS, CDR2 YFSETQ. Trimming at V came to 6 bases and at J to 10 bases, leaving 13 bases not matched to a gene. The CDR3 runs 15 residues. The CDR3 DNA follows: TGCGCCAGCACTAAAGGACAGGGGAGGTTGGAGGAGCTGTTTTTT. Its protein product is CASTKGQGRLEELFF.

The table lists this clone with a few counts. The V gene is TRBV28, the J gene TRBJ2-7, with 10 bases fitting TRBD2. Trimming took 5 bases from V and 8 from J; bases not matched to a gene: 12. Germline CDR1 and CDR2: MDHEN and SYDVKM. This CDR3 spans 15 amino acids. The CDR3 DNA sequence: TGTGCCAGCAGTGATACGCCTAGCGGGAGCAGGAAGCAGTACTTC. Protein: CASSDTPSGSRKQYF.

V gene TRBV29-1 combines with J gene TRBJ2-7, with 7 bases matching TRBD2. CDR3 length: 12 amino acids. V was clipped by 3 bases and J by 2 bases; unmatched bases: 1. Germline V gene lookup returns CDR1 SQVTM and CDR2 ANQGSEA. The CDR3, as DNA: TGCAGCGTTGATGGGGGGGCCTACGAGCAGTACTTC. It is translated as CSVDGGAYEQYF.

This CDR3 reads CASSWTGENIQYF. CDR3 coding DNA: TGTGCCAGCAGCTGGACAGGGGAAAACATTCAGTACTTC. The chain joins TRBV5-6 to TRBJ2-4; 9 bases are a match to TRBD1. In germline, CDR1 is SGHDT, CDR2 YYEEEE. There are 13 residues in the CDR3. Losses at the gene ends were 3 bases for V and 5 bases for J; bases not matched to a gene: 0.

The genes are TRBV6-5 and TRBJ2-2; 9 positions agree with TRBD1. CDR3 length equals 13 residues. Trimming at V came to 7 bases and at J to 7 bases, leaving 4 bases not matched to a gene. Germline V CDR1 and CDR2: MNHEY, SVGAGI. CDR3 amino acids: CASTNRGHGELFF. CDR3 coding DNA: TGTGCCAGCACTAACAGGGGGCACGGGGAGCTGTTTTTT.

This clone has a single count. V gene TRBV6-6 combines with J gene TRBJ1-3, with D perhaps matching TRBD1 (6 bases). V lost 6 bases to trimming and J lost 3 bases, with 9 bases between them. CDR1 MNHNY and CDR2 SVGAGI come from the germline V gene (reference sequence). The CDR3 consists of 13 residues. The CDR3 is CASRAGVGNTIYF. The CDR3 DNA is TGTGCCAGCAGGGCAGGGGTTGGAAACACCATATATTTT.

CDR3 region: CASSLYDYTDTQYF. The CDR3 DNA follows: TGTGCCAGCAGCTTATACGACTACACAGATACGCAGTATTTT. The genes are TRBV7-3 and TRBJ2-3, with a possible D match to TRBD2 (5 bases). CDR1 SGHTA and CDR2 FQGTGA come from the germline V gene. This CDR3 is 14 amino acids long. V was cut by 2 bases and J by 2 bases, with 8 bases left in between.

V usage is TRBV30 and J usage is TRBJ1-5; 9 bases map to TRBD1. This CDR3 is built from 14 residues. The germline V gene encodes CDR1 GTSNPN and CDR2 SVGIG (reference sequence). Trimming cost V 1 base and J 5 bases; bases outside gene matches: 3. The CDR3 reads CAWSGQGGHQPQHF. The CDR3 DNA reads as TGTGCCTGGAGTGGACAGGGGGGCCATCAGCCCCAGCATTTT. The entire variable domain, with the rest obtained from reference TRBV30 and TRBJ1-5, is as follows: SQTIHQWPATLVQPVGSPLSLECTVEGTSNPNLYWYRQAAGRGLQLLFYSVGIGQISSEVPQNLSASRPQDRQFILSSKKLLLSDSGFYLCAWSGQGGHQPQHFGDGTRLSIL.

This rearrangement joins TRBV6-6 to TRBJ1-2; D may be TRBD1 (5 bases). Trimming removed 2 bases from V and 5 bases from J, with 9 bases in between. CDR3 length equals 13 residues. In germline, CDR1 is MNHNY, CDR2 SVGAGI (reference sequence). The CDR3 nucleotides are TGTGCCAGCAGTTACCGGCAGGGTTATGGCTACACCTTC. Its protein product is CASSYRQGYGYTF.

This chain's CDR3 is CASSQDSGVHTIYF. For the CDR3, the DNA is TGTGCCAGCAGCCAAGATTCGGGGGTCCACACCATATATTTT. The V and J genes are TRBV3-1 (or the pseudogene TRBV3-2) and TRBJ1-3; maybe TRBD1 (5 bases). The CDR3 is 14 residues long. CDR1 and CDR2 from the germline V gene are LGHDT and YNNKEL (reference sequence). V lost 0 bases and J lost 8, with 11 bases in between.

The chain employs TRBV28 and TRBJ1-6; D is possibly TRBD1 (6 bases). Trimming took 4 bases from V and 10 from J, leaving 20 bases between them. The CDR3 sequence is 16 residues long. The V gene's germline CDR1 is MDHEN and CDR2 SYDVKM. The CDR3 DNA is TGTGCCAGCAGTTACTTGGGGGCAGGGGATATCTCACCCCTCCACTTT. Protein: CASSYLGAGDISPLHF.

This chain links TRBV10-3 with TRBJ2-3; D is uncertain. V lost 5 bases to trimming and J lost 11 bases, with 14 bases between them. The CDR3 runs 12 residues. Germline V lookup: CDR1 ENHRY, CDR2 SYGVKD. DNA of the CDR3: TGTGCCATCAGTAATCAGGAAATTGGGCAGTATTTT. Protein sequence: CAISNQEIGQYF.

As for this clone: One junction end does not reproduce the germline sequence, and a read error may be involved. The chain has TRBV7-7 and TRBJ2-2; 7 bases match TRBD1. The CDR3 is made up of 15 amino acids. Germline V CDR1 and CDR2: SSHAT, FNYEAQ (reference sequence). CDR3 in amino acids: CASSLRQGGTGELFF. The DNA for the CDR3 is TGTGCTAGCAGCTTACGACAGGGCGGCACCGGGGAGCTGTTTTTT.

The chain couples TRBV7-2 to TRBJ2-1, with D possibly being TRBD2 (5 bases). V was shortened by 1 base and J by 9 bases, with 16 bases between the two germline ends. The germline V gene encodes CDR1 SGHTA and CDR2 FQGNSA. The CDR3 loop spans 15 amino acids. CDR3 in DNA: TGTGCCAGCAGCTTAGGACGAGTAGATGCGGGTGAGCAGTTCTTC. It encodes CASSLGRVDAGEQFF.

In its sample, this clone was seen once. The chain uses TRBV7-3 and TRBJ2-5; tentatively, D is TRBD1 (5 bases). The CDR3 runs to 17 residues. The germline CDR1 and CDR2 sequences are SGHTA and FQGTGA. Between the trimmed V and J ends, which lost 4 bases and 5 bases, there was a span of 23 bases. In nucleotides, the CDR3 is TGTGCCAGCAGCTCCCTCCCCGGACACCTACGAGTCGAGACCCAGTACTTC. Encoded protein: CASSSLPGHLRVETQYF.